The subject of this entry is one T cell receptor (beta chain). Its antigen target is currently unknown. The input lacks base qualities; no much larger clone sits a single base away. The CDR3 regions of human TCRbeta chains were subjected to immunosequencing. The study's processing was this. Repertoire TCRs were matched against a reference library of SARS-CoV-2-specific TCRs generated with the MIRA antigen-specificity platform. Breadth was defined as the fraction of unique TCRs that were SARS-CoV-2-associated. Depth was defined as the fraction of total T cells that were SARS-CoV-2-associated. Using the MIRA data, each spike-specific TCR was mapped to the spike region that the TCR reacts to and placed in a CD4 or CD8 class. Log10-transformed breadth and depth values were compared by one-way ANOVA with Sidak's multiple comparisons tests. TCRdb obtained this table from immuneACCESS and retained in-frame rearrangements with V and J assigned. These tables miss some clones; where compared with another copy, unresolved V genes account for less than half of the shortfall, and the remainder is unexplained. That table furnishes V, J and clone size, whereas the DNA furnished D and trimming. In this sample the table shows tens of thousands of clones, roughly 82% of which occur a single time. The ten top clones hold over 15% of the sample.

The record originates from a study of T cell responses to AZD1222 COVID-19 vaccine (dated by TCRdb to the early 2020s). Background for the entire study: AZD1222 recipients with second doses at about 4 weeks or about 12 weeks were pooled, because spike-specific TCR depth and breadth did not differ between schedules. TCR sequencing covered more than 230 trial participants: about 210 given two doses of AZD1222 and 26 given two doses of MenACWY control vaccine. Trial participants were enrolled by age into 18-55, 56-69 and 70-plus year subgroups, with approximately 160, 26 and 62 TCR-sequenced participants respectively.

Reading the germline V gene gives CDR1 SGHRS and CDR2 YFSETQ. V sheds 0 bases and J sheds 1 base, leaving 7 bases between their ends. Its CDR3 holds 14 amino acids, cysteine through phenylalanine. The entry retains the CDR3 DNA only, 42 bases that are in frame from base 1. What the study reported, not specific to this receptor: Conclusions about previously exposed vaccinees are limited, since just 5 or 6 AZD1222 recipients were seropositive for SARS-CoV-2 at baseline. Because no samples from the day 14 peak response were available, repertoires could be characterized only after the peak T cell response. In the small 56-69-year group, the increase in depth fell short of significance, most likely because of low power. The vaccine-associated CD4 TCRs covered the entire spike protein, and the dominant responses fell in regions 160-218 and 743-854. Spike-specific TCR breadth and depth rose significantly after two AZD1222 doses compared with day 0 and with MenACWY recipients. Most participants were white British and females outnumbered males, and the authors suggested that clonal diversity may have been underestimated. Epitopes outside the regions mutated in the B.1.351 and B.1.1.7 variants were reportedly recognized by nearly half of the unique spike-specific TCRs.

The meaning of the sample's time point label: baseline before first vaccination. Vaccinee samples came from UK trials COV001 and COV002, including a single-blind randomized controlled phase 2/3 trial of AZD1222 (ChAdOx1 nCoV-19) in healthy adults. For TCRbeta chain sequencing, PBMC samples from trial participants were taken at day 0 and at day 28 after the second dose. This clonotype was obtained from an adult in good health. Rearrangement joined TRBV5-1 to TRBJ1-2; a weak D assignment points to TRBD1 (5 bases agree). Source: peripheral blood, taken on day 0 of AZD1222 vaccination. In nucleotides, the sequence is TGCGCCAGCAGCTTGGTGGGGCTTAACTATGGCTACACCTTC. It translates to CASSLVGLNYGYTF.